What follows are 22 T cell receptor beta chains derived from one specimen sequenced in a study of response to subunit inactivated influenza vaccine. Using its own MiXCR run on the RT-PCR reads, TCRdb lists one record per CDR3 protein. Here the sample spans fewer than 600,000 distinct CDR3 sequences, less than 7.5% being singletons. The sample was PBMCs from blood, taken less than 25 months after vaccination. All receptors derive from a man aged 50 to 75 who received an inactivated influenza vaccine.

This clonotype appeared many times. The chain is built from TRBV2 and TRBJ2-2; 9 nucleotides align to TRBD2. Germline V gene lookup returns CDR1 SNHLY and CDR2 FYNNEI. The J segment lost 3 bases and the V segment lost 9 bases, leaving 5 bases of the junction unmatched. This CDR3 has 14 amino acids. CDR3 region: CASTTSGYTGELFF. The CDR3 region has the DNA TGTGCCAGTACCACTAGCGGGTACACCGGGGAGCTGTTTTTT.

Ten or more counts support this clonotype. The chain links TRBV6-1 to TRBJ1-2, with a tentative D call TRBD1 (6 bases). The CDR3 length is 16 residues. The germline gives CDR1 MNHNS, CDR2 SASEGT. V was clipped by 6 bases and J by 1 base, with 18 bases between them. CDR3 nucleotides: TGTGCCAGCAGCCCCTTAACTCGGGGGCTTAACTATGGCTACACCTTC. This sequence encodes CASSPLTRGLNYGYTF.

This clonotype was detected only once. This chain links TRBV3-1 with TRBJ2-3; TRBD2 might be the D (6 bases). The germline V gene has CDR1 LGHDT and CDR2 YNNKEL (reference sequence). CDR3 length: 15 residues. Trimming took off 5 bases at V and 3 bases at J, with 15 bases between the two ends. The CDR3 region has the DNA TGTGCCAGCAGCACGACGGTCGCGGGGACAGATACGCAGTATTTT. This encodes CASSTTVAGTDTQYF.

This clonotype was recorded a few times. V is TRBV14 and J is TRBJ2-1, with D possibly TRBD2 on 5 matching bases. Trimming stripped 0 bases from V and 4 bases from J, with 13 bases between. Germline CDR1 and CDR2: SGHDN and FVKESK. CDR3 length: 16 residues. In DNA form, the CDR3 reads TGTGCCAGCAGCCAAGATCTTTTCACTAGATACAATGAGCAGTTCTTC. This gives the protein CASSQDLFTRYNEQFF. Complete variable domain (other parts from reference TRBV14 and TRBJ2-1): EAGVTQFPSHSVIEKGQTVTLRCDPISGHDNLYWYRRVMGKEIKFLLHFVKESKQDESGMPNNRFLAERTGGTYSTLKVQPAELEDSGVYFCASSQDLFTRYNEQFFGPGTRLTVL.

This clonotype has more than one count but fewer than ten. CDR3 in amino acids: CSEGGLAKNIQYF. Written as DNA, the CDR3 is TGCAGTGAAGGGGGACTAGCCAAAAACATTCAGTACTTC. The chain links TRBV20-1 to TRBJ2-4; D is tentatively TRBD1 or TRBD2 (6 bases each). V was cut by 7 bases and J by 0 bases, with 10 bases left in between. The CDR3 consists of 13 residues. Germline CDR1 reads DFQATT; CDR2 reads SNEGSKA (reference sequence).

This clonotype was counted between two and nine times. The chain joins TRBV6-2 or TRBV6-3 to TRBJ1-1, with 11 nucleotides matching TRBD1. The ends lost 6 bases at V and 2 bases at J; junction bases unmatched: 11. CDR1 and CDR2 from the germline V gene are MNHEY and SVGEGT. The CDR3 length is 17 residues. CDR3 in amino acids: CASRRSGTGGGNTEAFF. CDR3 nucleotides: TGTGCCAGCAGAAGATCCGGGACAGGGGGGGGAAACACTGAAGCTTTCTTT.

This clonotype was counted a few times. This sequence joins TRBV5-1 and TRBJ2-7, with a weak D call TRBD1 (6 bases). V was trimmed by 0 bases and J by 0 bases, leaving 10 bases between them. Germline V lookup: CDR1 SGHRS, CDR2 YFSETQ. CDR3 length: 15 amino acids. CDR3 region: CASSLVTGSSYEQYF. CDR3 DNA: TGCGCCAGCAGCTTGGTCACAGGGAGCTCCTACGAGCAGTACTTC.

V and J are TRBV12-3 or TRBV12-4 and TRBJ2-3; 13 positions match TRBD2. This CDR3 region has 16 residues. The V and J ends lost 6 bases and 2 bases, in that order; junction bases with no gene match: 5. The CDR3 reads CASRRLAGGITDTQYF. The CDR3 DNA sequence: TGTGCCAGCAGACGACTAGCGGGGGGAATCACAGATACGCAGTATTTT.

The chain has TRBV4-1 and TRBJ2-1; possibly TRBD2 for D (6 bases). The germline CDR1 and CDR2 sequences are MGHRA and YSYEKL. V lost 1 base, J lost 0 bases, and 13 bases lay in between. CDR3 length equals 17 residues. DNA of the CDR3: TGCGCCAGCAGCCAAGCTTCGGGAGTCCTCTCCTACAATGAGCAGTTCTTC. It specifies CASSQASGVLSYNEQFF.

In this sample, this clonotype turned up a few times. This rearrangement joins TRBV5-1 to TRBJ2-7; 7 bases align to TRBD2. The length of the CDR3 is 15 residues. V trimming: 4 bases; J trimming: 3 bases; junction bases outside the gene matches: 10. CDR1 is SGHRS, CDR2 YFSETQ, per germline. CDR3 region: CASSTAPGDYYEQYF. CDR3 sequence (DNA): TGCGCCAGCAGCACGGCCCCCGGGGACTACTACGAGCAGTACTTC.

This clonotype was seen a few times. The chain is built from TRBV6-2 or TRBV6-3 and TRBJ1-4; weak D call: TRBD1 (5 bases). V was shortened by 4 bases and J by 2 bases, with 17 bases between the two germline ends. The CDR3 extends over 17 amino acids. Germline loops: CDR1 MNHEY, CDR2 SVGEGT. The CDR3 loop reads CASSSFGQGWTNEKLFF. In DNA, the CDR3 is TGTGCCAGCAGTTCTTTCGGGCAGGGTTGGACTAATGAAAAACTGTTTTTT.

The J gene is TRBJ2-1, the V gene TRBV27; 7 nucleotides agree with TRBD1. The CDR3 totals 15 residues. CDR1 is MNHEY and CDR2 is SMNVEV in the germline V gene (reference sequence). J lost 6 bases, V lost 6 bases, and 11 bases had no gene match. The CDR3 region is CASRPGTVGRNEQFF. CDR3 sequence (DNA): TGTGCCAGCAGACCCGGGACAGTCGGTCGCAATGAGCAGTTCTTC.

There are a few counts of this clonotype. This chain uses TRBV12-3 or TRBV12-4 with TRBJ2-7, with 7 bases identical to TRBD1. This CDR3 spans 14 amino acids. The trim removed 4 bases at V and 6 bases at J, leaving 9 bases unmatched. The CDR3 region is CASSSRQGRFEQYF. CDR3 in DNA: TGTGCCAGCAGTTCGAGACAGGGACGGTTCGAGCAGTACTTC.

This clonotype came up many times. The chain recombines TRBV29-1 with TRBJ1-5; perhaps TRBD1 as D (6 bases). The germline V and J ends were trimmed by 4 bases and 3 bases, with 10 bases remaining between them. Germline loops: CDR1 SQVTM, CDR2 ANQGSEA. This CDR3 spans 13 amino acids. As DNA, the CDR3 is TGCAGCGTTGGGGGGGCCCCCAATCAGCCCCAGCATTTT. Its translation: CSVGGAPNQPQHF.

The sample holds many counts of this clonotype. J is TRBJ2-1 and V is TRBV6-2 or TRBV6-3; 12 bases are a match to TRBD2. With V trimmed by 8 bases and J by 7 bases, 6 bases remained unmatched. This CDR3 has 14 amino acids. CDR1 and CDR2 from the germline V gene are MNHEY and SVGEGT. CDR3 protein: CASVLAGGLNEQFF. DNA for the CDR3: TGTGCCAGCGTCCTAGCGGGAGGGCTTAATGAGCAGTTCTTC.

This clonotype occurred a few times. This CDR3 reads CAWSTTGTQPQHF. The CDR3, as DNA: TGTGCCTGGAGCACTACAGGGACTCAGCCCCAGCATTTT. The chain uses TRBV30 and TRBJ1-5; tentative D call: TRBD1 (6 bases). Germline V gene sequence: CDR1 GTSNPN, CDR2 SVGIG (reference sequence). The CDR3 loop spans 13 amino acids. V was shortened by 3 bases and J by 6 bases, with 12 bases between the two germline ends.

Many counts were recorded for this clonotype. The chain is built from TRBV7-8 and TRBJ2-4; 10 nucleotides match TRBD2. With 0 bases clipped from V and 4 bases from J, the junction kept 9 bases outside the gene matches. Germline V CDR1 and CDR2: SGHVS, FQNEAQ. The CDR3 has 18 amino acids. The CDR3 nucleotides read TGTGCCAGCAGCTTAGCTATAGTCCCAGCGGGAGGGAAAAACATTCAGTACTTC. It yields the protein CASSLAIVPAGGKNIQYF.

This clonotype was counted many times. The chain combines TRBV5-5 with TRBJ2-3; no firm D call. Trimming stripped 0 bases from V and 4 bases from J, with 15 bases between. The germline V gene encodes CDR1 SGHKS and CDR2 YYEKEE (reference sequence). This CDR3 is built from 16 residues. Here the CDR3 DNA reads TGTGCCAGCAGCTTGGTCGGCAGTTCAAGCGCAGATACGCAGTATTTT. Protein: CASSLVGSSSADTQYF.

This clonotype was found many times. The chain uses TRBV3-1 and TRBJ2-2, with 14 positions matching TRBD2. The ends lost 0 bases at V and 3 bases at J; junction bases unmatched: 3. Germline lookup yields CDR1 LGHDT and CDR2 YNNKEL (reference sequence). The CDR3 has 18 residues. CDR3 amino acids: CASSQEGLAGVYTGELFF. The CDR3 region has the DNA TGTGCCAGCAGCCAAGAGGGACTAGCGGGAGTCTACACCGGGGAGCTGTTTTTT.

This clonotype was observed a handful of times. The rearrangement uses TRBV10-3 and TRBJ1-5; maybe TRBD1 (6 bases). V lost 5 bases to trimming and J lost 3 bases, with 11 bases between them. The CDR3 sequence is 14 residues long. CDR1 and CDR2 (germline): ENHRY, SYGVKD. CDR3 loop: CAISSTGPNQPQHF. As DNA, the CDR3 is TGTGCCATCAGTTCGACAGGCCCCAATCAGCCCCAGCATTTT.

The CDR3 sequence is CASRETGQGNTIYF. The CDR3 nucleotides are TGTGCCAGCAGAGAGACGGGACAAGGAAACACCATATATTTT. This chain uses TRBV6-1 with TRBJ1-3, with D perhaps TRBD1 (6 bases). Germline lookup yields CDR1 MNHNS and CDR2 SASEGT. The CDR3 contains 14 residues. The ends were cut back, 6 bases at V and 4 bases at J, with 13 bases in the middle.

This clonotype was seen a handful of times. The CDR3 DNA sequence: TGCAGTGCTAGTAGGATCACAGATACGCAGTATTTT. It encodes CSASRITDTQYF. The chain is built from TRBV20-1 and TRBJ2-3; D gene unclear. The germline gives CDR1 DFQATT, CDR2 SNEGSKA (reference sequence). The CDR3 has 12 residues. Trimming took off 3 bases at V and 2 bases at J, with 6 bases between the two ends.